These 11 T cell receptor beta chains were all obtained from the same sample, sequenced in a study of cytomegalovirus exposure and HLA in healthy donors (dated by TCRdb to 2017 to 2019). Library generation was performed with the immunoSEQ multiplex PCR assay. For the multiplex PCR, a mixture combining 60 forward primers for TCR Vbeta segments and 13 reverse primers for TCR Jbeta segments was used. The clones in this table, taken by TCRdb from immuneACCESS, are in-frame only. Not every clone is retained; where verified, under half of the shortfall comes from an unresolved V gene, and the cause of the rest is unknown. For this sample the table gives some 130,000 clones, of which 65% to 80% were detected only once. The ten largest clones represent roughly 1.7% of the sample. The sample was PBMCs. These receptors were obtained from a human donor in good health.

CDR3 region: CASSSGQDANTGELFF. CDR3 nucleotides: TGTGCCAGCAGTTCTGGACAGGACGCGAACACCGGGGAGCTGTTTTTT. This chain connects TRBV11-1 to TRBJ2-2; 7 bases fit TRBD1. V shed 6 bases and J 0 bases; nucleotides not matched to a gene: 7. The CDR3 sequence is 16 residues long. From germline, CDR1 is SGHAT and CDR2 FQDESV (reference sequence).

Only one count was recorded for this clone. The J gene is TRBJ2-5, the V gene TRBV5-1; 7 bases are shared with TRBD2. Matching the DNA end better, TRBJ2-7 makes the J call doubtful. Germline CDR1 and CDR2: SGHRS and YFSETQ. There are 14 residues in the CDR3. The CDR3 protein is CASSLWEGSYEQYF. In DNA form, the CDR3 reads TGCGCCAGCAGCTTGTGGGAGGGGTCCTACGAGCAGTACTTC.

A few counts support this clone. V and J are TRBV6-5 and TRBJ1-4; TRBD1 aligns across 7 bases. Germline V gene sequence: CDR1 MNHEY, CDR2 SVGAGI. J gave up 3 bases and V 5 bases, and 3 bases lay outside the gene matches. The CDR3 is 14 residues long. CDR3: CASSRDSPNEKLFF. The CDR3 region has the DNA TGTGCCAGCAGTCGGGACAGCCCTAATGAAAAACTGTTTTTT.

The chain employs TRBV27 and TRBJ1-1; D may be TRBD1 (6 bases). Germline V CDR1 and CDR2: MNHEY, SMNVEV (reference sequence). Between the trimmed V and J ends, which lost 2 bases and 1 base, there was a span of 8 bases. The CDR3 sequence is 14 residues long. CDR3 in amino acids: CASSLGTPNTEAFF. The DNA of the CDR3 is TGTGCCAGCAGTTTAGGGACACCGAACACTGAAGCTTTCTTT.

The rearrangement joins TRBV18 to TRBJ1-3; 7 nucleotides agree with TRBD1. The V and J ends lost 0 bases and 0 bases, in that order; junction bases with no gene match: 5. The CDR3 totals 17 residues. Germline V lookup: CDR1 KGHSH, CDR2 LQKENI. CDR3 coding DNA: TGTGCCAGCTCACCACCGCGAGGGGGCGGCTCTGGAAACACCATATATTTT. Amino acids: CASSPPRGGGSGNTIYF.

J is TRBJ2-5 and V is TRBV2, with 7 bases fitting TRBD1. The V segment lost 6 bases and the J segment 2 bases; nucleotides outside the gene matches: 3. There are 13 residues in the CDR3. Germline values: CDR1 SNHLY, CDR2 FYNNEI. Here the CDR3 DNA reads TGTGCCAGCAGGGGGACAGTTCAAGAGACCCAGTACTTC. Residues: CASRGTVQETQYF.

V usage is TRBV10-3 and J usage is TRBJ1-5; D is unclear. The length of the CDR3 is 14 residues. Germline values: CDR1 ENHRY, CDR2 SYGVKD. Trimming left V 4 bases short and J 6 bases short, with 13 bases between. The CDR3: CAISGAARGQPQHF. The CDR3 DNA follows: TGTGCCATCAGTGGAGCAGCCAGAGGTCAGCCCCAGCATTTT.

This chain joins TRBV4-1 and TRBJ2-7; the D gene is possibly TRBD1 (5 bases). The V and J ends lost 3 bases and 3 bases respectively, with 9 bases between them. This CDR3 spans 13 amino acids. Germline CDR1 reads MGHRA; CDR2 reads YSYEKL. As DNA, the CDR3 is TGCGCCAGCAGCCAGGGGCTGGGCTACGAGCAGTACTTC. As protein: CASSQGLGYEQYF.

The chain has TRBV4-1 and TRBJ1-5, with D unresolved. V gave up 0 bases and J gave up 5 bases, with 11 bases separating them. Germline lookup yields CDR1 MGHRA and CDR2 YSYEKL. CDR3 length equals 15 residues. The CDR3 bases are TGCGCCAGCAGCCAAGATGGATCAGACTATCAGCCCCAGCATTTT. It encodes CASSQDGSDYQPQHF.

This clone was detected once. This chain uses TRBV15 with TRBJ1-5; D is possibly TRBD1 (6 bases). This CDR3 is 14 amino acids long. Trimming removed 7 bases at V and 3 bases at J, with 13 bases between. The V gene's germline CDR1 is LNHNV and CDR2 YYDKDF (reference sequence). CDR3 amino acids: CATNARQANQPQHF. For the CDR3, the DNA is TGTGCCACCAACGCCCGACAGGCCAATCAGCCCCAGCATTTT.

This chain joins TRBV6-1 and TRBJ2-5; TRBD2 matches at 8 bases. After removal of 3 bases from V and 4 bases from J, the junction contained 7 bases not matched to a gene. Germline V gives CDR1 MNHNS, CDR2 SASEGT. The CDR3 consists of 15 residues. CDR3 region: CASSDRPGLGETQYF. The CDR3 region has the DNA TGTGCCAGCAGTGACCGCCCGGGACTAGGAGAGACCCAGTACTTC.